This TCR beta chain was observed in a study of T cell responses to AZD1222 COVID-19 vaccine. Looking at the study overall: Pooling was applied to second doses at about 4 or about 12 weeks.

Assay used: immunoSEQ multiplex PCR; TCRdb lists only in-frame clones, some missing. The sample includes 80,000 or so clones, 70% to 85% seen only once; the top ten take about 3%. V lost 2 bases and J 0 bases, leaving 12 bases between the germline ends. Germline lookup yields CDR1 SGDLS and CDR2 YYNGEE. CDR3 length equals 16 residues. This receptor was identified in an adult in good health. The chain carries TRBV9 and TRBJ2-1; D possibly corresponds to TRBD2 (6 bases). The sequencing here drew on peripheral blood, taken on day 0 of AZD1222 vaccination. CDR3 loop: CASSVSGGRSYNEQFF. Here the CDR3 DNA reads TGTGCCAGCAGCGTCTCCGGGGGACGCTCCTACAATGAGCAGTTCTTC.